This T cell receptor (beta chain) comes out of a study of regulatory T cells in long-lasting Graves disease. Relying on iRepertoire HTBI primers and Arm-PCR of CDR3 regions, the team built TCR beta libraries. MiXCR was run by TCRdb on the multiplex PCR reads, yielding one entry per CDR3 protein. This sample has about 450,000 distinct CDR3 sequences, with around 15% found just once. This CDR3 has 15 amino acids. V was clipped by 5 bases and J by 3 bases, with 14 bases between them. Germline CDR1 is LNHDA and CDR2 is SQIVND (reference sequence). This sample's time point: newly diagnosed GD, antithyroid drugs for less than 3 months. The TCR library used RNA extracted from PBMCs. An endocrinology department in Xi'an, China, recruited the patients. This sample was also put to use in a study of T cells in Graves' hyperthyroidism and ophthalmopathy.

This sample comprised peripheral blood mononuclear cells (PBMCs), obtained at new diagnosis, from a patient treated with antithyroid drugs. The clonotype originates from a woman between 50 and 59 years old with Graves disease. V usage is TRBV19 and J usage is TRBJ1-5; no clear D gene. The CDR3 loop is CASSVLRETNQPQHF. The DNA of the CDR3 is TGTGCCAGTAGTGTGCTCAGAGAAACCAATCAGCCCCAGCATTTT.